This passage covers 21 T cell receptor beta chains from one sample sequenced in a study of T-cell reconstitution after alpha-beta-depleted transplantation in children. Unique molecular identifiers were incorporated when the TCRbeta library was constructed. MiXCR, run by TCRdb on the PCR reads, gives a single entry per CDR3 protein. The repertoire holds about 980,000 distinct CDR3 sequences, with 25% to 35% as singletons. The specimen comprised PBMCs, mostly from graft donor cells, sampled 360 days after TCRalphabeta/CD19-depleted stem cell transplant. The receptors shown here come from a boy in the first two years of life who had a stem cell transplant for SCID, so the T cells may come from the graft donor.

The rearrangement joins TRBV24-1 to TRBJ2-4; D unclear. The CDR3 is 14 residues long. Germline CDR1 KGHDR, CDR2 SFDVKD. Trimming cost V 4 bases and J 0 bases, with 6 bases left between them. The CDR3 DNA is TGTGCCACCAGTGACGAGCGAGCCAAAAACATTCAGTACTTC. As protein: CATSDERAKNIQYF.

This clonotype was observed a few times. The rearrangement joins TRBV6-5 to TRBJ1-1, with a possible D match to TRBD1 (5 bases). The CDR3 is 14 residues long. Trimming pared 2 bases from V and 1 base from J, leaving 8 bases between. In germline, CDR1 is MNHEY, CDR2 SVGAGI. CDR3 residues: CASSYGGKNTEAFF. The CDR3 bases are TGTGCCAGCAGTTACGGGGGTAAGAACACTGAAGCTTTCTTT.

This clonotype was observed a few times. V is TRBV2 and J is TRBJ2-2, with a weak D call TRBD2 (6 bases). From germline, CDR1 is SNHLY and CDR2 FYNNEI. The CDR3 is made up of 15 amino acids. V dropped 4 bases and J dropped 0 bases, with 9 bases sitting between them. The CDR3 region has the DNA TGTGCCAGCAGTGCGGGGGAGACGAACACCGGGGAGCTGTTTTTT. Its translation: CASSAGETNTGELFF.

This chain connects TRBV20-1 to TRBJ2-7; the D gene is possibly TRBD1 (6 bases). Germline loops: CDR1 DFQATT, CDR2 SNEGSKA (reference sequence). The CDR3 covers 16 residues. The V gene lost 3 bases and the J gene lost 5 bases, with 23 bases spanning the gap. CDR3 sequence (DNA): TGCAGTGCTAGCCCTTACAGGGTAGGTTCTACCAACGAGCAGTACTTC. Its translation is CSASPYRVGSTNEQYF.

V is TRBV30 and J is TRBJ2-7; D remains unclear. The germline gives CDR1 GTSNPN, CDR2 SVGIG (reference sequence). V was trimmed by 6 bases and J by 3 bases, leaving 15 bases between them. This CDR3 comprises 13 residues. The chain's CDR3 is CACLTGLNYEQYF. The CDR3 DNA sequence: TGTGCCTGCCTAACGGGCCTCAACTACGAGCAGTACTTC.

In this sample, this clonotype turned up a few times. CDR3: CSAWAGGDYLTGELFF. For the CDR3, the DNA is TGCAGTGCTTGGGCCGGCGGGGACTACCTCACCGGGGAGCTGTTTTTT. This sequence joins TRBV20-1 and TRBJ2-2; 7 bases line up with TRBD2. Trimming took 5 bases from V and 4 from J; bases not matched to a gene: 13. The CDR3 extends over 16 amino acids. Germline V gene data show CDR1 as DFQATT and CDR2 as SNEGSKA (reference sequence).

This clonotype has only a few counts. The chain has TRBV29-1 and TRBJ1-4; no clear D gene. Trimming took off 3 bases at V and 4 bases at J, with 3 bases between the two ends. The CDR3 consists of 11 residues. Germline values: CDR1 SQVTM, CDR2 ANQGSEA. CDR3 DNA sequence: TGCAGCGTTGACCTTAATGAAAAACTGTTTTTT. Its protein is CSVDLNEKLFF.

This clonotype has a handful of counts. The CDR3 coding sequence is TGCAGCGTTGAGGTCGGTTTGCCCCACTCAGATACGCAGTATTTT. Its translation: CSVEVGLPHSDTQYF. The rearrangement links TRBV29-1 to TRBJ2-3; no firm D call. There are 15 residues in the CDR3. Looked up from germline, CDR1 is SQVTM and CDR2 is ANQGSEA. With 3 bases removed from V and 4 bases from J, the gap between germline ends came to 17 bases.

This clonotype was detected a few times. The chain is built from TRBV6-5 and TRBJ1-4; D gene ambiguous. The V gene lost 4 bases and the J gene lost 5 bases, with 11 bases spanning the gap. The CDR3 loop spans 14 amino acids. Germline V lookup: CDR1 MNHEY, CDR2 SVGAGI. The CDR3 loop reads CASSFRRNNEKLFF. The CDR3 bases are TGTGCCAGCAGTTTCCGACGGAACAATGAAAAACTGTTTTTT.

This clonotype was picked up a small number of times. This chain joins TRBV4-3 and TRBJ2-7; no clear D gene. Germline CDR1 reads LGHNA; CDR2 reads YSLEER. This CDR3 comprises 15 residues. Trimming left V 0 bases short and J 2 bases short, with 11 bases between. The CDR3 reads CASSQDAPGTYEQYF. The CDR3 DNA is TGCGCCAGCAGCCAAGATGCCCCGGGTACCTACGAGCAGTACTTC.

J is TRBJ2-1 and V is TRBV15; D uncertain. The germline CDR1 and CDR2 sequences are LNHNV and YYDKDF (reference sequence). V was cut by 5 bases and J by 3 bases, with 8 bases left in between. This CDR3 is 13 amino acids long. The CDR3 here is CATSSQDYNEQFF. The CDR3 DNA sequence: TGTGCCACCAGCTCCCAGGACTACAATGAGCAGTTCTTC.

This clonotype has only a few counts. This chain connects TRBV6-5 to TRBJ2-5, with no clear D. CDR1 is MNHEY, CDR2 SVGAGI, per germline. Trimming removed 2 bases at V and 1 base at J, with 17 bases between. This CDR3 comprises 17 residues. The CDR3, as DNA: TGTGCCAGCAGTTACCTTGGTGGCCAGACAATCCAAGAGACCCAGTACTTC. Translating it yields CASSYLGGQTIQETQYF.

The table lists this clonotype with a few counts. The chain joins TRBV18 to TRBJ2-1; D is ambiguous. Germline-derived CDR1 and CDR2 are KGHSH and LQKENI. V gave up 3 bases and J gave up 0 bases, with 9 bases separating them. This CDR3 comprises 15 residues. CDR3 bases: TGTGCCAGCTCACCTCCAGTCAGCTCCTACAATGAGCAGTTCTTC. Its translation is CASSPPVSSYNEQFF.

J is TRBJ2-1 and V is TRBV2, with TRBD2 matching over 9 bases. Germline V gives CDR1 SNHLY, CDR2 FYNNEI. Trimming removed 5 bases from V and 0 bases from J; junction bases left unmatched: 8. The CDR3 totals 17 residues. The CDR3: CASSRLAGLSSYNEQFF. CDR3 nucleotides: TGTGCCAGCAGTAGGCTAGCGGGGCTTAGCTCCTACAATGAGCAGTTCTTC.

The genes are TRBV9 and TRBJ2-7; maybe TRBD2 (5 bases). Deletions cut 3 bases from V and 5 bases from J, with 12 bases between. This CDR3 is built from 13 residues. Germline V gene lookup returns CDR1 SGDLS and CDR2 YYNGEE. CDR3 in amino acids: CASSAGNGDEQYF. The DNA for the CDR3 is TGTGCCAGCAGCGCCGGGAACGGCGACGAGCAGTACTTC.

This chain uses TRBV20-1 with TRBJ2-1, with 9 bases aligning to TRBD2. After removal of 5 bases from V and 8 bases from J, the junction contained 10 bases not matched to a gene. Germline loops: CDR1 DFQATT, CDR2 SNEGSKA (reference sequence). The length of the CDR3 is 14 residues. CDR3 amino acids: CSALKRGVWDEQFF. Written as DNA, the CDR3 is TGCAGTGCTCTAAAGCGGGGGGTATGGGATGAGCAGTTCTTC.

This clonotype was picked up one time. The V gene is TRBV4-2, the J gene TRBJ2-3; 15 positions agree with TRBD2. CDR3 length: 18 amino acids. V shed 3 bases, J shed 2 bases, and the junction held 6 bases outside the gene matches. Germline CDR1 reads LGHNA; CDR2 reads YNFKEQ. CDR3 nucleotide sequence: TGTGCCAGCAGCCAGGGACTAGCGGGGGGCCTCATCACAGATACGCAGTATTTT. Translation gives CASSQGLAGGLITDTQYF.

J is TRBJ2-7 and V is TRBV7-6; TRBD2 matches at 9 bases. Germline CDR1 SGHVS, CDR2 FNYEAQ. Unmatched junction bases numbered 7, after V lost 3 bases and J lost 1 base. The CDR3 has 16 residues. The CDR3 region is CASSLDPSGASYEQYF. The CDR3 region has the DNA TGTGCCAGCAGCTTGGATCCTAGCGGGGCTTCCTACGAGCAGTACTTC.

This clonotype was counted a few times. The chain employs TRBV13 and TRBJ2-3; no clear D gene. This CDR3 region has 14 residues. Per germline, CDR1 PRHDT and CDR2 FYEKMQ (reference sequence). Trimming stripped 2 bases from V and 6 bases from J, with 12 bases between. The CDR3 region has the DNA TGTGCCAGCAGCTTATATGCTTTTACGGATACGCAGTATTTT. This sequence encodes CASSLYAFTDTQYF.

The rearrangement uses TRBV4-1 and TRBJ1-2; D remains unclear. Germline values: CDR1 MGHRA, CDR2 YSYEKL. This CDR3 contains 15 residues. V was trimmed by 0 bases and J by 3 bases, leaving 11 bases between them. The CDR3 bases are TGCGCCAGCAGCCAAGATGACACCCGATACTATGGCTACACCTTC. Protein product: CASSQDDTRYYGYTF.

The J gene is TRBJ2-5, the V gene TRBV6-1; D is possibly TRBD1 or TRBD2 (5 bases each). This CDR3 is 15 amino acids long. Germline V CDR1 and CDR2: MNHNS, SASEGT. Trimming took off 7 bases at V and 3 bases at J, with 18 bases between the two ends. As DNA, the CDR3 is TGTGCCAGCAACTTTTTGGGACGTTCCGAAGAGACCCAGTACTTC. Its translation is CASNFLGRSEETQYF.